The TCR beta chain described here comes from a study of beta chain features in type 1 diabetes. Study-wide context: Examination spanned about 110 million sorted cells from all samples.

Every donor had blood drawn once into heparin, 100 to 150 mL on average. Markers CD45RO/CCR7/CD25/CD127/CD95/CD27 served to sort CD4+ naive, central memory, regulatory and stem cell-like memory cells. The whole isolated RNA underwent reverse transcription, so sequencing captured expressed TCRB transcripts. Assay: immunoSEQ multiplex PCR; the TCRdb copy retains only in-frame clones and omits some. This sample yields hundreds of thousands of clones, of which approximately 30% are seen a single time; 0.05% to 0.065% belongs to the top ten. V lost 5 bases, J lost 6 bases, and 8 bases stayed unmatched. The CDR3 is 15 amino acids. Germline assignment: CDR1 SGHAT and CDR2 FQNNGV.

The sequence came from a man aged 18 to 35 in good health. V usage is TRBV11-2 and J usage is TRBJ2-1; TRBD2 matches 9 bases. The sequenced sample consisted of naive CD4+ T cells from blood. The chain's CDR3 is CASSVPGLAGNEQFF. The CDR3 bases are TGTGCCAGCAGCGTCCCGGGACTAGCCGGCAATGAGCAGTTCTTC.